The next 9 T cell receptor beta chains were all read from a single sample in a study of OX40 agonist ivuxolimab in advanced cancers. Generated by immunoSEQ multiplex PCR, the TCRdb table keeps only in-frame clones and is missing some. The sample has fewer than 85,000 clones, more than 85% seen once. Sample: CD4+ or CD8+ T cells sorted from blood, taken in a trial of the OX40 agonist ivuxolimab. All receptors come from an adult with an advanced solid tumor such as melanoma, head and neck, liver or kidney cancer.

This chain uses TRBV18 with TRBJ1-5; TRBD1 matches at 8 bases. CDR1 is KGHSH, CDR2 LQKENI, per germline. This CDR3 is 16 amino acids long. The V gene end was trimmed by 3 bases and the J gene end by 3 bases; junction bases not matched to a gene: 7. The CDR3: CASSPQGAWDNQPQHF. The CDR3 DNA is TGTGCCAGCTCACCGCAGGGGGCGTGGGACAATCAGCCCCAGCATTTT.

J is TRBJ2-3 and V is TRBV5-4; D possibly corresponds to TRBD1 (5 bases). Between the trimmed V and J ends, which lost 2 bases and 0 bases, there was a span of 13 bases. The CDR3 totals 16 residues. In germline, CDR1 is SGHNT, CDR2 YYREEE (reference sequence). CDR3 loop: CASSFEDRPSTDTQYF. CDR3 sequence (DNA): TGTGCCAGCAGCTTTGAAGACAGACCTAGCACAGATACGCAGTATTTT.

This rearrangement joins TRBV28 to TRBJ1-1; D unresolved. Germline CDR1 is MDHEN and CDR2 is SYDVKM. Deletions cut 6 bases from V and 3 bases from J, with 8 bases between. The CDR3 is 12 residues long. CDR3 in DNA: TGTGCCAGCAGCTTGCGGTACACTGAAGCTTTCTTT. Its protein is CASSLRYTEAFF.

This clone has a single count. The chain uses TRBV6-5 and TRBJ1-3, with D hard to call. The CDR3 is made up of 14 amino acids. V was shortened by 5 bases and J by 0 bases, with 8 bases between the two germline ends. Germline V CDR1 and CDR2: MNHEY, SVGAGI. This CDR3 reads CASSRRTSGNTIYF. For the CDR3, the DNA is TGTGCCAGCAGTAGACGGACCTCTGGAAACACCATATATTTT.

In DNA, the CDR3 is TGTGCCAGCAGCTATCCCCCGGGACAGCAAGAGACCCAGTACTTC. This gives the protein CASSYPPGQQETQYF. This chain connects TRBV6-5 to TRBJ2-5, with 7 bases fitting TRBD1. CDR3 length equals 15 residues. Trimming removed 6 bases from V and 2 bases from J; junction bases left unmatched: 9. Per germline, CDR1 MNHEY and CDR2 SVGAGI.

The rearrangement links TRBV19 to TRBJ2-3; 9 bases fit TRBD2. Germline V CDR1 and CDR2: LNHDA, SQIVND (reference sequence). CDR3 length: 15 amino acids. The ends lost 5 bases at V and 0 bases at J; junction bases unmatched: 3. The CDR3 loop reads CASSLAGVSTDTQYF. In DNA, the CDR3 is TGTGCCAGTAGTTTAGCGGGAGTGAGCACAGATACGCAGTATTTT.

This clone was detected once. V and J are TRBV6-1 and TRBJ1-1, with D uncertain. Germline-derived CDR1 and CDR2 are MNHNS and SASEGT. V lost 10 bases to trimming and J lost 0 bases, with 18 bases between them. The CDR3 has 15 amino acids. CDR3 sequence reads: CATIRSVGMNTEAFF. CDR3 nucleotides: TGTGCCACCATCCGATCGGTAGGCATGAACACTGAAGCTTTCTTT.

V is TRBV19 and J is TRBJ2-1; D is perhaps TRBD2 (5 bases). Trimming left V 1 base short and J 7 bases short, with 17 bases between. CDR1 and CDR2 (germline): LNHDA, SQIVND (reference sequence). CDR3 size: 16 residues. Here the CDR3 reads CASSIGLYGNRNEQFF. The CDR3 region has the DNA TGTGCCAGTAGTATAGGACTTTACGGGAATCGGAATGAGCAGTTCTTC. Using reference TRBV19 and TRBJ2-1 for the parts outside the CDR3, the full variable domain is DGGITQSPKYLFRKEGQNVTLSCEQNLNHDAMYWYRQDPGQGLRLIYYSQIVNDFQKGDIAEGYSVSREKKESFPLTVTSAQKNPTAFYLCASSIGLYGNRNEQFFGPGTRLTVL.

This chain connects TRBV4-2 to TRBJ2-3, with 13 bases identical to TRBD2. The junction had 4 bases not matched to a gene; V was cut back by 1 base and J by 0 bases. Per the germline V gene, CDR1 is LGHNA and CDR2 is YNFKEQ. The CDR3 runs 18 residues. The CDR3 sequence is CASSQAGTSGASTDTQYF. Written as DNA, the CDR3 is TGTGCCAGCAGCCAAGCTGGGACTAGCGGGGCTAGCACAGATACGCAGTATTTT.